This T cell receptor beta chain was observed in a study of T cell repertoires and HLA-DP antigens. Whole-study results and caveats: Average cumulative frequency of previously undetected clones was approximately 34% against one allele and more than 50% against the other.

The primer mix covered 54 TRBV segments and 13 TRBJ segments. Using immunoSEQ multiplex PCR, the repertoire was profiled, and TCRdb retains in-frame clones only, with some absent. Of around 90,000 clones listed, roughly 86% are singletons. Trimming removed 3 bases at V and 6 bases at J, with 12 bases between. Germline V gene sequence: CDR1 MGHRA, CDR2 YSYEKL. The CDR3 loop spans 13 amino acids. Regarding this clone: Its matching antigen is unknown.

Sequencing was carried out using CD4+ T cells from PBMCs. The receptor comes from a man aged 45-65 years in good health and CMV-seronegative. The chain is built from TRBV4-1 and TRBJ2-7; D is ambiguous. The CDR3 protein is CASSHAPGFEQYF. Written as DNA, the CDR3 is TGCGCCAGCAGCCATGCGCCGGGTTTCGAGCAGTACTTC.